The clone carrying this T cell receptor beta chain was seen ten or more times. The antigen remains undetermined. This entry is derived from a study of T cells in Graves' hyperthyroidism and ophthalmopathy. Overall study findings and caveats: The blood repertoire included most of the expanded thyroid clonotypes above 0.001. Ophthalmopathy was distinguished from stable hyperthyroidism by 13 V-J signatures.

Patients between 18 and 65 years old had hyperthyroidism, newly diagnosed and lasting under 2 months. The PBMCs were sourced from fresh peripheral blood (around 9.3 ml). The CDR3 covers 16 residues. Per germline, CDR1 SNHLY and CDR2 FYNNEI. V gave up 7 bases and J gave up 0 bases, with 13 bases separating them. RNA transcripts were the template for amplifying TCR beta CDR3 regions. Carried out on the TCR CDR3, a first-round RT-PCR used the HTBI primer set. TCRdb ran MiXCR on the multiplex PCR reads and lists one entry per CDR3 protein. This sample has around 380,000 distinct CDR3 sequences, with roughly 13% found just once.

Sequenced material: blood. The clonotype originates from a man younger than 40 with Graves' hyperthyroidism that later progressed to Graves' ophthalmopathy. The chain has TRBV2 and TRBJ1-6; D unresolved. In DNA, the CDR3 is TGTGCCAGCACCGAGCCCGCGAGCTCCTATAATTCACCCCTCCACTTT. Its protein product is CASTEPASSYNSPLHF.